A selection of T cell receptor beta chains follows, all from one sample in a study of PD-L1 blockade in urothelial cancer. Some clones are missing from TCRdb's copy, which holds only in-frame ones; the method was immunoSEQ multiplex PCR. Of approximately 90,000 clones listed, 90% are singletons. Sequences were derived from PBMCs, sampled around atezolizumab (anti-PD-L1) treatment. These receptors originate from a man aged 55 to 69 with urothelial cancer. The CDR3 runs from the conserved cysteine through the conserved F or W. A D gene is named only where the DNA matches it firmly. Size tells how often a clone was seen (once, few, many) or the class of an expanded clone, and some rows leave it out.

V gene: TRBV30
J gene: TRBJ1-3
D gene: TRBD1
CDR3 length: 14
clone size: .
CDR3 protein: CAWSSKTGWNTIYF
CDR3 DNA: TGTGCCTGGAGTTCGAAGACAGGGTGGAACACCATATATTTT

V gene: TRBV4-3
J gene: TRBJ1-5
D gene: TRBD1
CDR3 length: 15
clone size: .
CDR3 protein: CASSRDDRADQPQHF
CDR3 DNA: TGCGCCAGCAGCCGAGACGACAGGGCTGATCAGCCCCAGCATTTT

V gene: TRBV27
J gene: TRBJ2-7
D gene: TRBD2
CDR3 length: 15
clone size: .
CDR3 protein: CASTLAGGSSYEQYF
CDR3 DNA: TGTGCCAGCACCCTAGCGGGGGGGAGCTCCTACGAGCAGTACTTC

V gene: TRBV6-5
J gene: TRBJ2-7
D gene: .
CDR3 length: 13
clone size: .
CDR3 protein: CASSRGSSYEQYF
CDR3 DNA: TGTGCCAGCAGTCGAGGGAGCTCCTACGAGCAGTACTTC

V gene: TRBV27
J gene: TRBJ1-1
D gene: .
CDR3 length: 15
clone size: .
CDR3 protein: CASSPPGWGDTEAFF
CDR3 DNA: TGTGCCAGCAGTCCGCCAGGATGGGGGGACACTGAAGCTTTCTTT

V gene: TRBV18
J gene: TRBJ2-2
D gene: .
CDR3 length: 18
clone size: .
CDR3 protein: CASSPPRAAQGGTGELFF
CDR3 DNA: TGTGCCAGCTCACCCCCTCGGGCCGCCCAGGGGGGCACCGGGGAGCTGTTTTTT

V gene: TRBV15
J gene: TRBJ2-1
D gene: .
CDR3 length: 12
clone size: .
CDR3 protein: CATSRSANEQFF
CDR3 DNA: TGTGCCACCAGCAGGAGCGCCAATGAGCAGTTCTTC

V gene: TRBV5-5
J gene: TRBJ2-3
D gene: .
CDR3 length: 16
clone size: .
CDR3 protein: CASSLGGRTDTDTQYF
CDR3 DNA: TGTGCCAGCAGCTTGGGGGGCAGGACCGACACAGATACGCAGTATTTT

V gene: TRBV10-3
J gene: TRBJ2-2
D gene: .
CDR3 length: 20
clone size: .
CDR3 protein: CAISEPGGAADSSGTGELFF
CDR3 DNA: TGTGCCATCAGTGAGCCCGGGGGTGCCGCAGACTCAAGCGGCACCGGGGAGCTGTTTTTT

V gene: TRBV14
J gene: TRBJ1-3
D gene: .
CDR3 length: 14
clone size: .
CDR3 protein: CASSPGGKGYTIYF
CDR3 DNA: TGTGCCAGCAGCCCCGGGGGTAAAGGATACACCATATATTTT

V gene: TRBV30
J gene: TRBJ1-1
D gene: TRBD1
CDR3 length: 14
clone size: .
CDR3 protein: CAWSSPGQVPGAFF
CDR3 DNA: TGTGCCTGGAGTTCGCCGGGACAGGTACCTGGGGCTTTCTTT

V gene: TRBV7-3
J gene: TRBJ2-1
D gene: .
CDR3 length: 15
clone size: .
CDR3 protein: CASSLRLGSYNEQFF
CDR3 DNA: TGTGCCAGCAGCTTACGGCTAGGATCCTACAATGAGCAGTTCTTC

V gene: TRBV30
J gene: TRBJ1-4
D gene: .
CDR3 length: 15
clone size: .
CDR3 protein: CAWCTGSATNEKLFF
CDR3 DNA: TGTGCCTGGTGTACGGGGAGCGCAACTAATGAAAAACTGTTTTTT

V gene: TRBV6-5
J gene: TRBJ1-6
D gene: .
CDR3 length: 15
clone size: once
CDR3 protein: CASSYRGSYNSPLHF
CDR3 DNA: TGTGCCAGCAGTTACCGGGGATCCTATAATTCACCCCTCCACTTT

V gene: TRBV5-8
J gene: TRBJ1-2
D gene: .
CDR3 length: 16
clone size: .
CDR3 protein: CASSLYQGSRPYGYTF
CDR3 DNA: TGTGCCAGCAGCTTGTATCAGGGGTCGAGACCCTATGGCTACACCTTC